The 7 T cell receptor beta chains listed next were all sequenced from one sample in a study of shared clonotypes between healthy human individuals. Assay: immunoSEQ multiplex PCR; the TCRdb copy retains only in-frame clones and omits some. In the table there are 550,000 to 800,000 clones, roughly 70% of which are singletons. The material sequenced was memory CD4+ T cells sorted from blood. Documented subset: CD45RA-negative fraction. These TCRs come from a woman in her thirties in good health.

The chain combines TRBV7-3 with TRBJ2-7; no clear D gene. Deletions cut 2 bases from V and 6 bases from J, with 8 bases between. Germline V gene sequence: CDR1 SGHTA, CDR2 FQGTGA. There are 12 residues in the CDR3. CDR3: CASSLAAPEQYF. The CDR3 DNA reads TGTGCCAGCAGCTTAGCAGCACCCGAGCAGTACTTC.

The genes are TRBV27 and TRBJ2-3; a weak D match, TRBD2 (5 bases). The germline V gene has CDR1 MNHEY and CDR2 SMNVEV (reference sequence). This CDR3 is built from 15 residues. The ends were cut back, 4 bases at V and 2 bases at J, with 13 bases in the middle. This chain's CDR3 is CASSSSDSATDTQYF. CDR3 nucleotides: TGTGCCAGCAGTTCCTCGGATAGCGCCACAGATACGCAGTATTTT.

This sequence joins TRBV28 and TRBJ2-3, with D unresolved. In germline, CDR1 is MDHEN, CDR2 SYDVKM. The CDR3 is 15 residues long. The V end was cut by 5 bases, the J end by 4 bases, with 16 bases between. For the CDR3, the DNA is TGTGCCAGCAGTCCCCATTCTCTAGTTTCAGATACGCAGTATTTT. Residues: CASSPHSLVSDTQYF.

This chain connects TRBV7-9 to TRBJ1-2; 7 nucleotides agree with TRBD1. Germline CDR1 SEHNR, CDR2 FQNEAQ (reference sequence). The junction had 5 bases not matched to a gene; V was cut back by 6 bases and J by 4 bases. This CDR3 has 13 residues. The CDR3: CASSSRQGYGYTF. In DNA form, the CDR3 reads TGTGCCAGCAGTTCCAGACAGGGCTATGGCTACACCTTC.

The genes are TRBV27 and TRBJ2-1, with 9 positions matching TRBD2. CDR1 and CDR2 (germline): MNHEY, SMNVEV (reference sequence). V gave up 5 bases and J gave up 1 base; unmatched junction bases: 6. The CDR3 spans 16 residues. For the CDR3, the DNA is TGTGCCAGCAGTGACGGGACTAGCTGGTCCTACAATGAGCAGTTCTTC. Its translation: CASSDGTSWSYNEQFF.

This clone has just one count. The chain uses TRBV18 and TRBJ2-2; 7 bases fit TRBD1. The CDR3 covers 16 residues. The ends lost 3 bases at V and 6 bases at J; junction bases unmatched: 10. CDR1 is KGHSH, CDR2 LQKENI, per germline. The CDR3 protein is CASSPTGILVAGELFF. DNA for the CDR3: TGTGCCAGCTCACCGACAGGGATTTTAGTCGCCGGGGAGCTGTTTTTT.

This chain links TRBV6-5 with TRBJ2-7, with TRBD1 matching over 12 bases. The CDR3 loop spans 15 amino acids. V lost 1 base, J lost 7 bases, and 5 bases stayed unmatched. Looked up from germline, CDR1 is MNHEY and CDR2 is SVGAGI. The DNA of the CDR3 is TGTGCCAGCAGTTACTTGGGACAGGGGGCGGGAGAGCAGTACTTC. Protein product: CASSYLGQGAGEQYF.